The clone carrying this T cell receptor beta chain was seen ten or more times. Its antigen is unidentified. cDNA synthesis was performed by 5'RACE with 10-nucleotide random UMIs. A single run covered 15-18 subjects with over 170 million TCR-beta sequences. TCRdb reanalysed the 5' RACE reads using MiXCR and keeps one entry per CDR3 protein. Among 42,000 or so distinct CDR3 sequences listed, more than 2% were seen once. The data stem from a study of neurological immune-mediated disorders. Findings of the study overall: While HTLV-1-associated myelopathy showed the greatest TCR clonal expansion, multiple sclerosis showed the least, falling below healthy controls. Sharing of CDR3 amino acid sequences among expanded clones across subjects was absent, suggesting private repertoires in all groups.

Deletions cut 6 bases from V and 1 base from J, with 3 bases between. CDR1 DFQATT and CDR2 SNEGSKA come from the germline V gene (reference sequence). The CDR3 totals 11 residues. The sequencing input was PBMCs. The TCR sequence derives from a man younger than 45 with multiple sclerosis. This chain joins TRBV20-1 and TRBJ2-2; no definite D call. The CDR3: CSARNTGELFF. The CDR3 DNA reads as TGCAGTGCCCGGAACACCGGGGAGCTGTTTTTT.